This is a list of T cell receptor beta chains from one sample in a study of T cell responses to AZD1222 COVID-19 vaccine. Only in-frame clones appear in the TCRdb table, and some are missing; sequencing was by immunoSEQ multiplex PCR. Of 120,000 to 150,000 clones listed, about 93% were seen once; the top ten hold 1.5% to 2%. Sequencing used peripheral blood, obtained on day 0 of AZD1222 vaccination. These receptor sequences come from an adult in good health. CDR3s include the opening cysteine and the closing phenylalanine or tryptophan. The order of the fields is D gene, J gene, clone size, V gene, CDR3 length, CDR3 DNA, CDR3 protein. The D gene is left open where the match is weak. Size is stated for part of the rows, as once, few or many counts, or as a class when the clone is expanded.

>-|TRBJ1-6|-|TRBV18|13
TGTGCCAGCTCACCAGCCTTAAATTCACCCCTCCACTTT
CASSPALNSPLHF
>-|TRBJ1-3|once|TRBV5-1|14
TGCGCCAGCAGCTTGGGGGGGACAGGAAACACCATATATTTT
CASSLGGTGNTIYF
>TRBD1|TRBJ1-6|once|TRBV6-5|14
TGTGCCAGCAGTCGGGGACAGGATGGTTCACCCCTCCACTTT
CASSRGQDGSPLHF
>-|TRBJ1-1|-|TRBV3-1/TRBV3-2|14
TGTGCCAGCAGCCAAGCCAATGGGGGCACTGAAGCTTTCTTT
CASSQANGGTEAFF
>-|TRBJ1-5|-|TRBV23-1|14
TGCGCCAGCAACCCCAGTGGGGGAAATCAGCCCCAGCATTTT
CASNPSGGNQPQHF
>TRBD2|TRBJ2-5|-|TRBV5-1|18
TGCGCCAGCAGCTCCTCCAACCGACTAGCGGGTTTTCAGGAGACCCAGTACTTC
CASSSSNRLAGFQETQYF
>-|TRBJ1-6|-|TRBV27|15
TGTGCCAGCAGTTTATCGGCCCAACCTAATTCACCCCTCCACTTT
CASSLSAQPNSPLHF
>-|TRBJ2-5|-|TRBV6-2/TRBV6-3|14
TGTGCCAGCAGTTATCCCCGGGAAGGAGAGACCCAGTACTTC
CASSYPREGETQYF
>TRBD1|TRBJ1-1|-|TRBV6-6|17
TGTGCCAGCAGTCCCCGTCTCAGGGGGCTTTGGAACACTGAAGCTTTCTTT
CASSPRLRGLWNTEAFF
>TRBD2|TRBJ2-7|-|TRBV5-1|19
TGCGCCAGCAGCCATCCACTAGCGGGAGAACCCGGGGTCCCCTACGAGCAGTACTTC
CASSHPLAGEPGVPYEQYF